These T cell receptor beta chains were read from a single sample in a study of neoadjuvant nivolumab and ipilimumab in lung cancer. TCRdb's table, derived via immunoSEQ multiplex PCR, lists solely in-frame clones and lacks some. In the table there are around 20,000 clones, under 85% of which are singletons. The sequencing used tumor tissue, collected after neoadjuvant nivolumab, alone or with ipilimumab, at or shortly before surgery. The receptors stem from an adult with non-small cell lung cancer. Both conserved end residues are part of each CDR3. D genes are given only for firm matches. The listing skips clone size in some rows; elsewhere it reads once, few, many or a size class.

CDR3: CASSPGTGSEKLFF
DNA: TGTGCCAGCAGTCCCGGGACAGGGTCTGAAAAACTGTTTTTT
D: TRBD1
V: TRBV28
J: TRBJ1-4
size: -

CDR3: CASSLWTGDEQYF
DNA: TGTGCCAGCAGCTTATGGACGGGTGACGAGCAGTACTTC
D: -
V: TRBV11-2
J: TRBJ2-7
size: once

CDR3: CASSSWGTEAFF
DNA: TGTGCCAGCAGCTCTTGGGGAACTGAAGCTTTCTTT
D: -
V: TRBV7-9
J: TRBJ1-1
size: -

CDR3: CASSFGTPDYGYTF
DNA: TGTGCCAGCAGCTTCGGGACACCGGACTATGGCTACACCTTC
D: -
V: TRBV2
J: TRBJ1-2
size: -

CDR3: CASNFQGRGEKLFF
DNA: TGTGCCAGCAATTTCCAGGGGAGGGGTGAAAAACTGTTTTTT
D: -
V: TRBV6-5
J: TRBJ1-4
size: -

CDR3: CASSPWAGSNTGELFF
DNA: TGTGCCAGCTCACCGTGGGCGGGATCGAACACCGGGGAGCTGTTTTTT
D: -
V: TRBV18
J: TRBJ2-2
size: -

CDR3: CASSFGLAGEFSTDTQYF
DNA: TGTGCCAGCAGCTTCGGACTAGCGGGTGAATTTAGCACAGATACGCAGTATTTT
D: TRBD2
V: TRBV7-9
J: TRBJ2-3
size: -

CDR3: CAWSSQGGAQPQHF
DNA: TGTGCCTGGAGCTCCCAGGGAGGGGCCCAGCCCCAGCATTTT
D: -
V: TRBV30
J: TRBJ1-5
size: few

CDR3: CASSRGGGGGTDTQYF
DNA: TGTGCCAGCAGCCGGGGGGGTGGGGGCGGTACAGATACGCAGTATTTT
D: TRBD2
V: TRBV5-4
J: TRBJ2-3
size: few

CDR3: CASSYAGTGRNQPQHF
DNA: TGTGCCAGCAGTTATGCGGGCACAGGGCGCAATCAGCCCCAGCATTTT
D: -
V: TRBV6-6
J: TRBJ1-5
size: -

CDR3: CASSQGWRGQPQHF
DNA: TGTGCCAGCTCACAAGGGTGGCGTGGGCAGCCCCAGCATTTT
D: -
V: TRBV18
J: TRBJ1-5
size: -